This TCR beta chain was sequenced during a study of early T cells in non-severe SARS-CoV-2 infection (dated by TCRdb to the early 2020s). Study-wide context: TCR sequencing used bulk RNA from unsorted whole blood, so alpha and beta chains could not be paired. The full study reports these points: VDJdb matching was skewed toward anti-spike CD8 responses and likely underestimated virus-specific expansions by missing private and CD4 specificities.

The germline V gene encodes CDR1 PRHDT and CDR2 FYEKMQ (reference sequence). Between the V and J ends, shortened by 2 bases and 6 bases respectively, the junction contains 8 bases. From the cysteine up to the phenylalanine, the CDR3 has a length of 12 residues. Only the CDR3 part of the read is kept: 36 bases, read in frame from the first base. Set within a cohort of healthcare workers in London, UK, this nested case-control study involved weekly PCR testing of nasopharyngeal swabs along with blood sampling. Healthcare workers were recruited between 23 and 31 March 2020, during the week of the UK lockdown, and were followed weekly for up to roughly 15 weeks. The library came from 5' RACE. The data were produced on a NextSeq 500. In the TCR library protocol, unique molecular identifiers were attached to individual cDNA molecules to correct for PCR bias and sequencing error. Both TCR alpha and beta chains were sequenced, and tight co-correlation was observed between alpha and beta sequence abundances in each sample. In the paper's pipeline: Decombinator V4 was used to perform V gene, J gene and CDR3 annotation of TCR sequences. Expanded TCRs were defined as changing significantly between any two time points under a Poisson model with p below 0.0001. TCR abundances were normalised to the total number of TCRs sequenced per sample and expressed as counts per million. TRAV1-2 paired with TRAJ12, TRAJ20 or TRAJ33 defined MAIT TCRs, while TRAV10 paired with TRAJ18 defined iNKT TCRs. A search of VDJdb, accessed on 1 November 2021, was run for TCRs annotated to CMV, EBV and SARS-CoV-2, with TCRs annotated for multiple antigens excluded. TCRdb's own reprocessing of the public reads used fastp at Q25 and MiXCR and kept productive beta chains. Each CDR3 protein appears once, grouped with its most common genes and DNA. TCRdb, rather than the study authors, made the V and J calls. The sample table shows 35,000 to 55,000 distinct CDR3 sequences, and 23% are seen once. Together, the top ten hold approximately 4.5% of the sample.

Notes on this clonotype: The antigen it recognizes is unknown. No base-level quality is on record; no much larger clone is a single base apart.

The TCR was taken from an adult who was a healthcare worker with PCR-confirmed SARS-CoV-2 infection or an uninfected control (not recorded which). The sample here was whole blood, taken at baseline. This chain joins TRBV13 to TRBJ2-7; no D gene call is confident. The DNA sequence is as follows: TGTGCCAGCAGCTTATCGAGCACCGAGCAGTACTTC. Its protein product is CASSLSSTEQYF.